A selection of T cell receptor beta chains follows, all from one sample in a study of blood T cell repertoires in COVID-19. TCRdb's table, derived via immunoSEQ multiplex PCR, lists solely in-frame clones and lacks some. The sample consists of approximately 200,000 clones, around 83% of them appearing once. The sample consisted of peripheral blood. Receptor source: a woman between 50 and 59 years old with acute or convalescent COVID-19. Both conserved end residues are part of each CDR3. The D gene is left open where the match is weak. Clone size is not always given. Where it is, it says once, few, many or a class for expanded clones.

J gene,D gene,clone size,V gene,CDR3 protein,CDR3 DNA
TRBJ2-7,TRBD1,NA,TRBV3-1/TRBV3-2,CASSQDSTGGSYEQYF,TGTGCCAGCAGCCAAGATAGCACAGGGGGAAGCTACGAGCAGTACTTC
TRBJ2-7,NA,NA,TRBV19,CASSLRQGGYEQYF,TGTGCCAGTAGTCTCCGCCAGGGTGGTTACGAGCAGTACTTC
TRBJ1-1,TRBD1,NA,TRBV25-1,CASSETGRHTEAFF,TGTGCCAGCAGTGAGACAGGGAGGCACACTGAAGCTTTCTTT
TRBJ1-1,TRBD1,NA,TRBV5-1,CASSPGDSRNTEAFF,TGCGCCAGCAGCCCAGGGGACAGTAGGAACACTGAAGCTTTCTTT
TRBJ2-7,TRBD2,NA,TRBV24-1,CATSEAGLAGSYEQYF,TGTGCCACCAGTGAAGCGGGACTAGCGGGATCCTACGAGCAGTACTTC
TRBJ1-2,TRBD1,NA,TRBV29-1,CSAGQGANYGYTF,TGCAGCGCTGGACAGGGGGCTAACTATGGCTACACCTTC
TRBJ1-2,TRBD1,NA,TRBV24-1,CATSDSGTGFGYTF,TGTGCCACCAGTGATAGCGGGACAGGGTTTGGCTACACCTTC
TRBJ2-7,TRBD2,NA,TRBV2,CASSDRTSGVGEQYF,TGTGCCAGCAGTGACCGGACTAGCGGGGTAGGAGAGCAGTACTTC
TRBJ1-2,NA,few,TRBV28,CASRPIDRRGLGYTF,TGTGCCAGCAGACCTATCGACAGGAGAGGGCTTGGCTACACCTTC
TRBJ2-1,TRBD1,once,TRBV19,CASSKRTGGAYNEQFF,TGTGCCAGTAGTAAACGGACAGGGGGCGCCTACAATGAGCAGTTCTTC
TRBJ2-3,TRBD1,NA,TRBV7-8,CASSPPPTGGDTQYF,TGTGCCAGCAGCCCGCCCCCAACAGGGGGCGATACGCAGTATTTT
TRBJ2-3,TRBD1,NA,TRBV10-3,CAISKGQGIDTQYF,TGTGCCATCTCGAAGGGACAGGGGATAGATACGCAGTATTTT
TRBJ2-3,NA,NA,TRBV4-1,CASSQGAGPTSTDTQYF,TGCGCCAGCAGCCAAGGGGCAGGGCCTACTAGCACAGATACGCAGTATTTT
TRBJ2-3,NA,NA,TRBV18,CASSLDRRRTDTQYF,TGTGCCAGCTCTCTAGACCGTCGGCGCACAGATACGCAGTATTTT
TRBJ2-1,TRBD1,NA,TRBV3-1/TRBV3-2,CASSPRTGMLNNEQFF,TGTGCCAGCAGCCCAAGGACAGGCATGCTAAACAATGAGCAGTTCTTC
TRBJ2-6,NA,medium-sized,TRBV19,CASKQDPSGANVLTF,TGTGCCAGTAAACAGGATCCCTCTGGGGCCAACGTCCTGACTTTC
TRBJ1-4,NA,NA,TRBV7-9,CASSLLQGINEKLFF,TGTGCCAGCAGCTTGTTGCAGGGAATAAATGAAAAACTGTTTTTT
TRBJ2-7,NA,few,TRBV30,CAWSGTAEQYF,TGTGCCTGGAGTGGGACAGCCGAGCAGTACTTC
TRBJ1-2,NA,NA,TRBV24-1,CATSDLQGGNYGYTF,TGTGCCACCAGTGATTTGCAGGGCGGGAATTATGGCTACACCTTC
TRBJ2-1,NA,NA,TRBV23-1,CARNYRSPSGEQFF,TGCGCCAGGAACTACAGGTCTCCCTCGGGTGAGCAGTTCTTC
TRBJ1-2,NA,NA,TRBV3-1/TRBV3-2,CASSQASNYGYTF,TGTGCCAGCAGCCAAGCCAGTAACTATGGCTACACCTTC
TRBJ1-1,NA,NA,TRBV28,CASIGGRGSRTEAFF,TGTGCCAGCATCGGAGGTCGGGGGTCGAGGACTGAAGCTTTCTTT
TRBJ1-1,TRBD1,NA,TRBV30,CACRDRGRVGTEAFF,TGTGCCTGCCGGGACAGGGGGCGCGTGGGCACTGAAGCTTTCTTT
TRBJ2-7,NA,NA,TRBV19,CASSPQEGSYEQYF,TGTGCCAGTAGTCCCCAGGAGGGATCATACGAGCAGTACTTC
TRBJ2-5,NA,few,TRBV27,CASSLQGSQETQYF,TGTGCCAGCAGTTTACAGGGGTCCCAAGAGACCCAGTACTTC
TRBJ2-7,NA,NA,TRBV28,CASSLLRDSYEQYF,TGTGCCAGCAGTTTATTGCGGGACTCCTACGAGCAGTACTTC
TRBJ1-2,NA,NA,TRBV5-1,CASRIDTYGYTF,TGCGCCAGCAGAATCGACACCTATGGCTACACCTTC
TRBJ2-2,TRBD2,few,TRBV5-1,CASSLHGREVYSGELFF,TGCGCCAGCAGCTTGCATGGGCGGGAGGTATATTCCGGGGAGCTGTTTTTT
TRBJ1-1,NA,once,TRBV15,CATSRGDRSEAFF,TGTGCCACCAGCAGAGGCGACAGAAGTGAAGCTTTCTTT
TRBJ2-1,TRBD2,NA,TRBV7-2,CASSSGLAGVRTNEQFF,TGTGCCAGCAGCTCGGGACTAGCGGGAGTTAGGACCAATGAGCAGTTCTTC
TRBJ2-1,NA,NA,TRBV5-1,CASNRPGSSYNEQFF,TGCGCCAGCAACCGCCCGGGGAGCTCCTACAATGAGCAGTTCTTC
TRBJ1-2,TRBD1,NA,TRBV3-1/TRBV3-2,CASSPDRGYGYTF,TGTGCCAGCAGCCCAGACAGGGGCTATGGCTACACCTTC
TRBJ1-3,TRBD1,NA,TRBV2,CASRATQGPISGNTIYF,TGTGCCAGCAGAGCCACACAGGGGCCCATCTCTGGAAACACCATATATTTT
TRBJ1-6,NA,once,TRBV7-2,CASSAGGTYNSPLHF,TGTGCCAGCAGCGCGGGGGGAACCTATAATTCACCCCTCCACTTT
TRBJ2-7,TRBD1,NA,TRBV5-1,CASSSPGQVEQYF,TGCGCCAGCAGCTCACCGGGACAGGTCGAGCAGTACTTC
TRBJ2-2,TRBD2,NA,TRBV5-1,CASSLAGGRTGELFF,TGCGCCAGCAGCTTGGCCGGGGGGAGGACCGGGGAGCTGTTTTTT
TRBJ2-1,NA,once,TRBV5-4,CASSMGGHEQFF,TGTGCCAGCAGTATGGGGGGGCATGAGCAGTTCTTC
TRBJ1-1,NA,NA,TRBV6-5,CASKTGLTDAFF,TGTGCCAGCAAAACGGGACTTACTGACGCTTTCTTT
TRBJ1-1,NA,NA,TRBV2,CASSVKTGGTEAFF,TGTGCCAGCAGCGTCAAGACGGGAGGAACTGAAGCTTTCTTT
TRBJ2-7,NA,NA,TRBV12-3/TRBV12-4,CASSPGQHYEQYF,TGTGCCAGCAGTCCTGGACAGCACTACGAGCAGTACTTC
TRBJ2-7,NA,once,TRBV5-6,CASSRGFSSYEQYF,TGTGCCAGCAGTAGAGGGTTTAGCTCCTACGAGCAGTACTTC
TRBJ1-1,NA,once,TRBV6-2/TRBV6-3,CASSPPTGTNTEAFF,TGTGCCAGCAGTCCACCGACAGGCACTAACACTGAAGCTTTCTTT
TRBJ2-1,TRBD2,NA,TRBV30,CAWSPTSGYNEQFF,TGTGCCTGGAGCCCGACTAGCGGCTACAATGAGCAGTTCTTC
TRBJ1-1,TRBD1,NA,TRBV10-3,CAISGTANTEAFF,TGTGCCATCAGCGGGACAGCAAACACTGAAGCTTTCTTT
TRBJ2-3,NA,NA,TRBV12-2,CASRPLRLGGRVADTQYF,TGTGCAAGTCGGCCCCTTCGACTGGGCGGGAGGGTGGCAGATACGCAGTATTTT
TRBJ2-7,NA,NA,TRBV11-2,CASSLESGSLQGYEQYF,TGTGCCAGCAGCTTAGAGTCAGGCTCCTTACAGGGCTACGAGCAGTACTTC
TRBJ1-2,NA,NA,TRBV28,CASRAGGVGGYTF,TGTGCCAGCCGCGCCGGAGGGGTCGGAGGCTACACCTTC
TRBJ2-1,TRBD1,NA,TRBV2,CASGGQGNNEQFF,TGTGCCAGCGGAGGACAGGGAAACAATGAGCAGTTCTTC